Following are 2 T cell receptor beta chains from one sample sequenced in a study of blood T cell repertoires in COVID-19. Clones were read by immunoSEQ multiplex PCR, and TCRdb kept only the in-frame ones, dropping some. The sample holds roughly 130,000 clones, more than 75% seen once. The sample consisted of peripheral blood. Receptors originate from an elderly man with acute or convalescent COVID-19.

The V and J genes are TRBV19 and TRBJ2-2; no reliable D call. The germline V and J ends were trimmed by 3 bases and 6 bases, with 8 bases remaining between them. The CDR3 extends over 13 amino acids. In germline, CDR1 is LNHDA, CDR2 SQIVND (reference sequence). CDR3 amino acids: CASSIWSSGELFF. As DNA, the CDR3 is TGTGCCAGTAGTATCTGGAGTTCCGGGGAGCTGTTTTTT.

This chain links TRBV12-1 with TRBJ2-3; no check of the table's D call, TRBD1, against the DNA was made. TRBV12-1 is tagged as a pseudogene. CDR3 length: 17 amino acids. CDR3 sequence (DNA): TGTGCCAGCAGCTTTGTTAGCCGGGACAGCCCTACAGATACGCAGTATTTT. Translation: CASSFVSRDSPTDTQYF.